A selection of T cell receptor beta chains follows, all from one sample in a study of control samples from healthy donors and cancer patients. The assay was immunoSEQ multiplex PCR, and TCRdb's table has in-frame clones only and misses some. The sample shows tens of thousands of clones, roughly 89% of them seen only once. The specimen sequenced was PBMCs. The receptors stem from a man in his sixties with colorectal cancer. Both conserved end residues are part of each CDR3. D genes are given only for firm matches. The size field is filled for only some rows; it gives once, few, many or a size class.

CDR3 protein: CASSEGAPAGTYEQYF
CDR3 DNA: TGTGCCAGCAGTGAAGGGGCCCCCGCAGGCACCTACGAGCAGTACTTC
J gene: TRBJ2-7
clone size: -
V gene: TRBV6-1
D gene: -

CDR3 protein: CASSWMPTGRGQPQHF
CDR3 DNA: TGTGCCAGCAGTTGGATGCCGACAGGGCGGGGACAGCCCCAGCATTTT
J gene: TRBJ1-5
clone size: -
V gene: TRBV28
D gene: TRBD1

CDR3 protein: CASSLGAGGSYEQYF
CDR3 DNA: TGTGCCAGCAGCTTAGGAGCGGGGGGTTCCTACGAGCAGTACTTC
J gene: TRBJ2-7
clone size: once
V gene: TRBV7-3
D gene: TRBD2

CDR3 protein: CASSLYSQSSYGYTF
CDR3 DNA: TGTGCCAGCAGTCTTTATTCACAGAGCAGCTATGGCTACACCTTC
J gene: TRBJ1-2
clone size: -
V gene: TRBV7-8
D gene: -

CDR3 protein: CASSERVLQETQYF
CDR3 DNA: TGTGCCAGCAGTGAAAGGGTGCTCCAAGAGACCCAGTACTTC
J gene: TRBJ2-5
clone size: -
V gene: TRBV2
D gene: -

CDR3 protein: CASSQDPVAGGGEQYF
CDR3 DNA: TGTGCCAGCAGCCAAGATCCGGTGGCAGGGGGCGGCGAGCAGTACTTC
J gene: TRBJ2-7
clone size: -
V gene: TRBV4-2
D gene: TRBD1

CDR3 protein: CASSVPSGEETQYF
CDR3 DNA: TGTGCCAGCAGTGTTCCCAGCGGGGAAGAGACCCAGTACTTC
J gene: TRBJ2-5
clone size: once
V gene: TRBV2
D gene: TRBD2

CDR3 protein: CASSEGNGGYTF
CDR3 DNA: TGTGCCAGCAGTGAGGGAAATGGGGGCTACACCTTC
J gene: TRBJ1-2
clone size: -
V gene: TRBV2
D gene: -

CDR3 protein: CASSEITGSSYNSPLHF
CDR3 DNA: TGTGCCAGCAGTGAAATTACAGGAAGCTCCTATAATTCACCCCTCCACTTT
J gene: TRBJ1-6
clone size: -
V gene: TRBV6-1
D gene: -

CDR3 protein: CASSLYRKAFF
CDR3 DNA: TGTGCCAGCAGTTTATATCGGAAAGCTTTCTTT
J gene: TRBJ1-1
clone size: -
V gene: TRBV12-3/TRBV12-4
D gene: -

CDR3 protein: CASSQDLGLNQPQHF
CDR3 DNA: TGTGCCAGCAGCCAAGATCTGGGTCTGAATCAGCCCCAGCATTTT
J gene: TRBJ1-5
clone size: -
V gene: TRBV4-2
D gene: -

CDR3 protein: CASSQVDRYEQYF
CDR3 DNA: TGCGCCAGCAGCCAAGTCGACAGGTACGAGCAGTACTTC
J gene: TRBJ2-7
clone size: -
V gene: TRBV4-1
D gene: -

CDR3 protein: CASYPAESFGELFF
CDR3 DNA: TGTGCCAGCTATCCCGCAGAGAGTTTCGGGGAGCTGTTTTTT
J gene: TRBJ2-2
clone size: -
V gene: TRBV7-2
D gene: -